The 2 T cell receptor beta chains below come from one sample, sequenced in a study of post-analysis software for immune sequencing data. General study findings and limits: A few TRBV segments, TRBV5-6, TRBV5-1 and TRBV20-1 among them, were found more frequent in patients than controls.

Their antigens remain unidentified. The authors incorporated unique molecular identifiers into the TCR beta cDNA libraries. TCRdb reprocessed the PCR reads with MiXCR, giving one entry per CDR3 protein. The table has 700,000 to 900,000 distinct CDR3 sequences, approximately 44% seen once. The specimen was blood. Source of these receptors: a girl aged 10-17 years with multiple sclerosis.

The chain links TRBV12-3 or TRBV12-4 to TRBJ2-7; 8 nucleotides align to TRBD1. The CDR3 loop spans 14 amino acids. V lost 5 bases to trimming and J lost 2 bases; unmatched junction nucleotides: 5. The CDR3: CASSPQGAAYEQYF. The CDR3 DNA is TGTGCCAGCAGTCCCCAGGGGGCGGCCTACGAGCAGTACTTC.

In its sample, this clonotype was seen a few times. The chain joins TRBV29-1 to TRBJ2-1, with TRBD2 as a possible D gene (6 bases). The germline V gene encodes CDR1 SQVTM and CDR2 ANQGSEA. With 6 bases removed from V and 5 bases from J, the gap between germline ends came to 17 bases. The CDR3 totals 14 residues. CDR3 DNA sequence: TGCAGCGTCAAGGGAGGACGGGGAGACAATGAGCAGTTCTTC. It yields the protein CSVKGGRGDNEQFF.